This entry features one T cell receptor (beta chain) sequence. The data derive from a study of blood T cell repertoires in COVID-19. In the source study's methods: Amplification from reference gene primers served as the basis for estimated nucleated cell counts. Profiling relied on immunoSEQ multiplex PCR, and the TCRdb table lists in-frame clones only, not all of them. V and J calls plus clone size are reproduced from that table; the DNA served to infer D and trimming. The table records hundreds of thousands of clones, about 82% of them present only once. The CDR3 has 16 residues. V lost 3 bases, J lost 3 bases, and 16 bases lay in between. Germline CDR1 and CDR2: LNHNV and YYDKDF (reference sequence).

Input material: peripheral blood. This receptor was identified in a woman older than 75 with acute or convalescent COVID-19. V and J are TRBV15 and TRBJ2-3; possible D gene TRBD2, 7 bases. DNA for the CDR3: TGTGCCACCAGCAGGGTTAGGGGGGAGGGGACAGATACGCAGTATTTT. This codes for CATSRVRGEGTDTQYF.